The rows below give T cell receptor beta chains drawn from one sample of a study of blood T cell repertoires in COVID-19. TCRdb's table, derived via immunoSEQ multiplex PCR, lists solely in-frame clones and lacks some. The sample holds a few hundred thousand clones, more than 70% seen once. Sequencing input: peripheral blood. The receptors come from a woman under 40 who had recovered from COVID-19. Each CDR3 is given without its conserved first and last residue.

J gene	V gene	CDR3 length	CDR3 protein
TRBJ1-1	TRBV9	13	ASSVTSGDYTEAF
TRBJ1-2	TRBV6-1	11	ASSETGRGGYT
TRBJ1-3	TRBV7-9	14	ASSPPGTPSGNTIY
TRBJ2-5	TRBV28	12	ASRIQGFGETQY
TRBJ2-2	TRBV18	15	ASSPRPSGGRAGELF
TRBJ2-1	TRBV18	12	ASSPGLSYNEQF
TRBJ2-7	TRBV28	11	ASTIQGGDEQY
TRBJ1-5	TRBV19	17	ASSIAPRDIWRLNQPQH
TRBJ1-2	TRBV7-9	11	ASSLGADYGYT
TRBJ2-5	TRBV3-1/TRBV3-2	14	ASSPRLAGGLETQY
TRBJ2-7	TRBV5-1	11	ASSLDRVNEQY
TRBJ2-7	TRBV29-1	10	SASLSSYEQY